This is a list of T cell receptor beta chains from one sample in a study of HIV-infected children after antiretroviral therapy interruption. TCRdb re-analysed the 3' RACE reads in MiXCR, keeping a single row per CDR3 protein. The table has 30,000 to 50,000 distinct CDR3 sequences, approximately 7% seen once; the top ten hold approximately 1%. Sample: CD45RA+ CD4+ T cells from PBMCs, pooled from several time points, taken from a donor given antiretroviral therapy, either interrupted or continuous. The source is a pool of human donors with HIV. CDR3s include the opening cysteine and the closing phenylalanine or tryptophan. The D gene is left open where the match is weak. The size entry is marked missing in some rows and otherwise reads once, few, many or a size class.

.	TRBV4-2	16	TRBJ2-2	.	CVSSQTGVSPPGELFF	TGTGTCAGCAGCCAGACAGGCGTTAGCCCCCCCGGGGAGCTGTTTTTT
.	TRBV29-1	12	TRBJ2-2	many	CSVHRNTGELFF	TGCAGCGTTCACAGAAACACCGGGGAGCTGTTTTTT
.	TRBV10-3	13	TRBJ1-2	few	CASGDYRNSDYTF	TGTGCCAGCGGTGATTACAGAAACTCCGACTACACCTTC
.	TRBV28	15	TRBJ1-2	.	CASSGGRKSNYGYTF	TGTGCCAGCAGTGGAGGCCGGAAGTCGAACTATGGCTACACCTTC
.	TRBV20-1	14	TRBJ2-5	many	CSASSVVPPRTQYF	TGCAGTGCTAGCAGTGTCGTACCTCCCCGGACCCAGTACTTC
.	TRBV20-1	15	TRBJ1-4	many	CSAPPIGDSNEKLFF	TGCAGTGCCCCGCCTATTGGTGACTCCAATGAAAAACTGTTTTTT
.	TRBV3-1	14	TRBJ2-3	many	CASSELTSADTQYF	TGTGCCAGCAGCGAACTAACCTCCGCAGATACGCAGTATTTT
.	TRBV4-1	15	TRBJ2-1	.	CASSHPRDSYNEQFF	TGCGCCAGCAGCCACCCCCGTGACTCGTACAATGAGCAGTTCTTC
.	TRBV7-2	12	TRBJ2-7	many	CASTETGLGQYF	TGTGCCAGCACCGAAACAGGGTTGGGGCAGTACTTC
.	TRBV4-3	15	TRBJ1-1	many	CASSQVNLMNTEAFF	TGCGCCAGCAGCCAAGTGAATTTGATGAACACTGAAGCTTTCTTT
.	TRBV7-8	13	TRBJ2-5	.	CASSLARKETQYF	TGTGCCAGCAGCTTGGCAAGAAAAGAGACCCAGTACTTC
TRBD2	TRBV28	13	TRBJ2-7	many	CASTSGRHLMQYF	TGTGCCAGTACTAGCGGGAGGCACCTGATGCAGTACTTC
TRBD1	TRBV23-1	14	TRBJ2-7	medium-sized	CASSSGTGVGEQYF	TGTGCCAGCAGTTCCGGGACAGGGGTCGGGGAACAGTACTTC
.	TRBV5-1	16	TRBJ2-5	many	CASSLGPGLYQETQYF	TGCGCCAGCAGCTTGGGGCCAGGCTTGTACCAAGAGACCCAGTACTTC